Presented here are 21 T cell receptor beta chains from one specimen sequenced in a study of blood T cell repertoires in COVID-19. Repertoires were generated with immunoSEQ multiplex PCR, while TCRdb's copy carries only in-frame clones and drops some. The sample lists some 130,000 clones, approximately 90% occurring once. The source material was peripheral blood. Source of these receptors: a man aged 45-60 years with acute or convalescent COVID-19.

The chain is built from TRBV7-2 and TRBJ1-5; 7 nucleotides agree with TRBD1. The germline V gene has CDR1 SGHTA and CDR2 FQGNSA. The V and J ends lost 4 bases and 5 bases, in that order; junction bases with no gene match: 8. CDR3 length equals 15 residues. DNA for the CDR3: TGTGCCAGCAGCTCGTCGGACAGGCCTTATCAGCCCCAGCATTTT. The encoded protein is CASSSSDRPYQPQHF.

This clone turned up a few times. This sequence joins TRBV6-2 or TRBV6-3 and TRBJ1-1; 7 bases line up with TRBD1. CDR3 length: 11 amino acids. The V gene's germline CDR1 is MNHEY and CDR2 SVGEGT. V was clipped by 5 bases and J by 13 bases; unmatched bases: 7. The CDR3 sequence is CASSVTGESFF. In nucleotides, the CDR3 is TGTGCCAGCAGTGTAACAGGGGAGAGTTTCTTT.

The chain links TRBV5-1 to TRBJ1-6; D is possibly TRBD1 (5 bases). The V gene lost 0 bases and the J gene lost 5 bases, with 9 bases spanning the gap. This CDR3 is built from 15 residues. Germline values: CDR1 SGHRS, CDR2 YFSETQ. In nucleotides, the CDR3 is TGCGCCAGCAGCTTGGAAAGGACAAATAATTCACCCCTCCACTTT. Amino acids: CASSLERTNNSPLHF.

This chain links TRBV30 with TRBJ1-3; D unclear. The V end was cut by 7 bases, the J end by 4 bases, with 11 bases between. Germline assignment: CDR1 GTSNPN and CDR2 SVGIG (reference sequence). The CDR3 has 12 residues. This CDR3 is CASLIPGNTIYF. The CDR3 DNA reads as TGTGCCTCACTTATCCCCGGAAACACCATATATTTT.

The chain carries TRBV10-1 and TRBJ1-6; 7 bases map to TRBD1. Germline V gives CDR1 WNHNN, CDR2 SYGVQD (reference sequence). This CDR3 region has 14 residues. CDR3 DNA sequence: TGCGCGACCAGGGACAGTTCCCTCTCGGGACCCCTCCACTTT. It codes for CATRDSSLSGPLHF.

V gene TRBV5-4 combines with J gene TRBJ1-2, with D uncertain. Germline CDR1 SGHNT, CDR2 YYREEE (reference sequence). Between the trimmed V and J ends, which lost 1 base and 4 bases, there was a span of 11 bases. There are 14 residues in the CDR3. The CDR3 sequence is CASSLSNGGYGYTF. In DNA, the CDR3 is TGTGCCAGCAGCTTGTCCAACGGCGGCTATGGCTACACCTTC.

The chain employs TRBV11-2 and TRBJ2-1; no firm D call. The CDR3 length is 15 residues. Per the germline V gene, CDR1 is SGHAT and CDR2 is FQNNGV. V lost 1 base and J 0 bases, leaving 7 bases between the germline ends. The CDR3 coding sequence is TGTGCCAGCAGCTTAGTTTGGGCCTCCTACAATGAGCAGTTCTTC. This translates into CASSLVWASYNEQFF. The full variable domain, with the rest looked up from reference TRBV11-2 and TRBJ2-1, is EAGVAQSPRYKIIEKRQSVAFWCNPISGHATLYWYQQILGQGPKLLIQFQNNGVVDDSQLPKDRFSAERLKGVDSTLKIQPAKLEDSAVYLCASSLVWASYNEQFFGPGTRLTVL.

This chain connects TRBV19 to TRBJ1-1, with a tentative D call TRBD1 (6 bases). Germline V lookup: CDR1 LNHDA, CDR2 SQIVND (reference sequence). Trimming shortened V by 4 bases and J by 1 base, and 13 bases separated the two germline ends. The CDR3 is 15 residues long. DNA of the CDR3: TGTGCCAGTAGTACCGAGGGGGAGAAGAACACTGAAGCTTTCTTT. Amino acid sequence: CASSTEGEKNTEAFF.

The chain's CDR3 is CASTPTSGATYEQYF. The CDR3 DNA is TGTGCCAGCACACCGACTAGCGGGGCCACCTACGAGCAGTACTTC. The rearrangement uses TRBV6-5 and TRBJ2-7, with 11 bases that match TRBD2. Germline values: CDR1 MNHEY, CDR2 SVGAGI. V trimming: 7 bases; J trimming: 2 bases; junction bases outside the gene matches: 7. The CDR3 is made up of 15 amino acids.

V and J are TRBV24-1 and TRBJ2-1, with D possibly matching TRBD2 (7 bases). Trimming removed 0 bases at V and 4 bases at J, with 12 bases between. CDR1 is KGHDR and CDR2 is SFDVKD in the germline V gene. There are 16 residues in the CDR3. This CDR3 is CATSDLRGEGYNEQFF. The CDR3 DNA is TGTGCCACCAGTGATTTGAGGGGGGAGGGTTACAATGAGCAGTTCTTC.

This clone has a single count. V is TRBV27 and J is TRBJ1-4; tentative D call: TRBD1 (5 bases). V was shortened by 3 bases and J by 7 bases, with 12 bases between the two germline ends. CDR3 size: 14 residues. The germline V gene has CDR1 MNHEY and CDR2 SMNVEV (reference sequence). The CDR3 reads CASSFWGVGEKLFF. CDR3 in DNA: TGTGCCAGCAGTTTCTGGGGCGTGGGTGAAAAACTGTTTTTT.

The V call is TRBV27, the J call TRBJ1-2; possible D gene TRBD1, 5 bases. Trimming took off 6 bases at V and 5 bases at J, with 19 bases between the two ends. CDR3 length: 15 residues. CDR1 is MNHEY and CDR2 is SMNVEV in the germline V gene (reference sequence). CDR3 in amino acids: CASRTGGNGAYGYTF. The CDR3 DNA is TGTGCCAGCAGAACGGGGGGTAATGGAGCGTATGGCTACACCTTC.

This sequence joins TRBV5-4 and TRBJ2-1, with D unresolved. This CDR3 is 13 amino acids long. Germline values: CDR1 SGHNT, CDR2 YYREEE (reference sequence). The germline V and J ends were trimmed by 3 bases and 9 bases, with 13 bases remaining between them. The CDR3 protein is CASSYRLSGEQFF. The DNA for the CDR3 is TGTGCCAGCAGCTATCGCCTTTCGGGTGAGCAGTTCTTC.

The chain couples TRBV10-2 to TRBJ2-7; D is undetermined. The V and J ends lost 0 bases and 3 bases respectively, with 15 bases between them. The CDR3 spans 16 residues. Germline V gene lookup returns CDR1 WSHSY and CDR2 SAAADI. CDR3 DNA: TGCGCCAGCAGTGAGTCCGCAGGTGGTTTAGGCTACGAGCAGTACTTC. Protein sequence: CASSESAGGLGYEQYF.

Worth noting for this clone: Mismatch with germline at one junction end may stem from a read error. The chain is built from TRBV2 and TRBJ2-1, with 11 bases identical to TRBD2. In germline, CDR1 is SNHLY, CDR2 FYNNEI. The CDR3 extends over 17 amino acids. CDR3 nucleotides: TGTGCCAGCAGCGAAGACCTTTGGACTAGCGGGTACAATGAGCAGTTCTTC. It translates to CASSEDLWTSGYNEQFF.

This clone has a count of ten or more. The V gene is TRBV18, the J gene TRBJ1-2, with TRBD1 matching over 7 bases. Germline V gene lookup returns CDR1 KGHSH and CDR2 LQKENI. Germline trimming cut 2 bases from V and 4 bases from J; bases unmatched to any gene: 7. The CDR3 has 15 amino acids. The CDR3 region is CASSPTPDRTYGYTF. The CDR3 DNA sequence: TGTGCCAGCTCACCAACCCCGGACAGGACCTATGGCTACACCTTC.

The chain employs TRBV24-1 and TRBJ2-3, with D perhaps TRBD1 (5 bases). The ends were cut back, 12 bases at V and 1 base at J, with 16 bases in the middle. This CDR3 comprises 14 residues. Germline V CDR1 and CDR2: KGHDR, SFDVKD. CDR3 bases: TGTGCCTCCTCGCCTGGCAGGGGCACAGATACGCAGTATTTT. Translated, it gives CASSPGRGTDTQYF.

The rearrangement uses TRBV7-2 and TRBJ1-6, with D unresolved. The germline CDR1 and CDR2 sequences are SGHTA and FQGNSA. Deletions cut 5 bases from V and 5 bases from J, with 19 bases between. The CDR3 spans 17 residues. The CDR3, as DNA: TGTGCCAGCAGCACCCTTAACCCCCGGTTAAATAATTCACCCCTCCACTTT. This sequence encodes CASSTLNPRLNNSPLHF.

This clone was counted a single time. The V call is TRBV4-2, the J call TRBJ2-5; unclear D gene. The germline V gene encodes CDR1 LGHNA and CDR2 YNFKEQ. V lost 1 base to trimming and J lost 5 bases, with 8 bases between them. The CDR3 is 13 residues long. This CDR3 reads CASSQAQLETQYF. DNA of the CDR3: TGTGCCAGCAGCCAAGCCCAGTTGGAGACCCAGTACTTC.

The V and J genes are TRBV18 and TRBJ1-4; no clear D gene. The germline gives CDR1 KGHSH, CDR2 LQKENI. The CDR3 loop spans 15 amino acids. The V and J ends lost 6 bases and 2 bases respectively, with 13 bases between them. CDR3 nucleotides: TGTGCCAGCTCTCGAGGCGGGCCCACTAATGAAAAACTGTTTTTT. This translates into CASSRGGPTNEKLFF.

V usage is TRBV2 and J usage is TRBJ1-2; TRBD1 matches at 9 bases. The CDR3 loop spans 12 amino acids. V trimming: 8 bases; J trimming: 8 bases; junction bases outside the gene matches: 6. Germline lookup yields CDR1 SNHLY and CDR2 FYNNEI. The CDR3 coding sequence is TGTGCCAGCCTACAGGGGGCAGGGGGCTACACCTTC. Translated: CASLQGAGGYTF. The variable domain in full, completed from reference TRBV2 and TRBJ1-2, reads EPEVTQTPSHQVTQMGQEVILRCVPISNHLYFYWYRQILGQKVEFLVSFYNNEISEKSEIFDDQFSVERPDGSNFTLKIRSTKLEDSAMYFCASLQGAGGYTFGSGTRLTVV.